These 15 T cell receptor beta chains were sequenced from one sample in a study of TIL therapy for anti-PD-1-resistant metastatic lung cancer. The libraries were made with immunoSEQ v3. Here immunoSEQ multiplex PCR was the method, and the copy in TCRdb shows in-frame clones only, minus some. The table has about 60,000 clones, around 68% seen once. Described time point: pre-treatment sample, taken before nivolumab and TIL therapy. The sequences come from blood, collected at baseline. The receptors originated from a person aged 25 to 80 with non-small cell lung cancer.

This clone turned up a few times. The V gene is TRBV6-6, the J gene TRBJ1-5, with D uncertain. Trimming left V 6 bases short and J 5 bases short, with 11 bases between. Germline V lookup: CDR1 MNHNY, CDR2 SVGAGI (reference sequence). CDR3 length: 13 residues. The CDR3 DNA follows: TGTGCCAGCAGAAGACTCGGGGATCAGCCCCAGCATTTT. This translates into CASRRLGDQPQHF.

This chain connects TRBV7-8 to TRBJ2-7, with 9 nucleotides matching TRBD2. Germline V lookup: CDR1 SGHVS, CDR2 FQNEAQ. V lost 5 bases to trimming and J lost 3 bases; unmatched junction nucleotides: 14. This CDR3 has 17 amino acids. The CDR3 DNA reads TGTGCCAGCAGCCTCGATCTGCTGCGGGAGGGCCGCTACGAGCAGTACTTC. Residues: CASSLDLLREGRYEQYF. The full variable domain, with the rest looked up from reference TRBV7-8 and TRBJ2-7, is GAGVSQSPRYKVAKRGQDVALRCDPISGHVSLFWYQQALGQGPEFLTYFQNEAQLDKSGLPSDRFFAERPEGSVSTLKIQRTQQEDSAVYLCASSLDLLREGRYEQYFGPGTRLTVT.

The table lists this clone with a few counts. The genes are TRBV5-1 and TRBJ1-1; D might be TRBD1 (5 bases). Germline V CDR1 and CDR2: SGHRS, YFSETQ. V was shortened by 5 bases and J by 1 base, with 9 bases between the two germline ends. CDR3 length equals 13 residues. DNA for the CDR3: TGCGCCAGCAGTTGGGACCGGAACACTGAAGCTTTCTTT. Its translation: CASSWDRNTEAFF.

The gene calls are TRBV6-1 and TRBJ1-6; D remains ambiguous. This CDR3 is built from 16 residues. CDR1 and CDR2 (germline): MNHNS, SASEGT. V lost 1 base and J lost 6, with 13 bases in between. The DNA for the CDR3 is TGTGCCAGCAGTGAAGTTTGGGAGTTGAGTAATTCACCCCTCCACTTT. This codes for CASSEVWELSNSPLHF.

This clone was seen a handful of times. The V call is TRBV5-4, the J call TRBJ1-1, with D unclear. CDR1 SGHNT and CDR2 YYREEE come from the germline V gene (reference sequence). The CDR3 is 15 amino acids. Trimming took 2 bases from V and 1 from J, leaving 12 bases between them. The CDR3 nucleotides are TGTGCCAGCAGCTTAGGACTCTTATGGAACACTGAAGCTTTCTTT. As protein: CASSLGLLWNTEAFF.

In this sample, this clone turned up a few times. The chain couples TRBV5-1 to TRBJ1-1, with D possibly being TRBD1 (6 bases). Germline lookup yields CDR1 SGHRS and CDR2 YFSETQ. There are 14 residues in the CDR3. Trimming took off 2 bases at V and 4 bases at J, with 12 bases between the two ends. The DNA of the CDR3 is TGCGCCAGCAGCTTCGGCGACAGGAGCACTGAAGCTTTCTTT. Its protein product is CASSFGDRSTEAFF.

The chain is built from TRBV6-6 and TRBJ2-7; possible D gene TRBD2, 5 bases. V lost 2 bases, J lost 3 bases, and 8 bases lay in between. The CDR3 has 13 residues. CDR1 and CDR2 (germline): MNHNY, SVGAGI (reference sequence). This CDR3 is CASSYGRGYEQYF. CDR3 coding DNA: TGTGCCAGCAGTTACGGACGGGGCTACGAGCAGTACTTC.

This chain uses TRBV2 with TRBJ1-5; D gene uncertain. CDR1 is SNHLY, CDR2 FYNNEI, per germline. The CDR3 has 12 residues. V gave up 5 bases and J gave up 5 bases, with 7 bases separating them. CDR3 sequence reads: CASSFNYQPQHF. Written as DNA, the CDR3 is TGTGCCAGCAGTTTTAACTATCAGCCCCAGCATTTT.

This chain connects TRBV6-6 to TRBJ1-1; no clear D. Trimming cost V 5 bases and J 0 bases, with 4 bases left between them. CDR1 is MNHNY, CDR2 SVGAGI, per germline (reference sequence). The CDR3 has 12 amino acids. In nucleotides, the CDR3 is TGTGCCAGCAGTATAATGAACACTGAAGCTTTCTTT. This gives the protein CASSIMNTEAFF.

This clone was counted once. J is TRBJ1-1 and V is TRBV4-2; 10 positions match TRBD1. Germline V gives CDR1 LGHNA, CDR2 YNFKEQ. This CDR3 comprises 17 residues. V shed 4 bases, J shed 3 bases, and the junction held 11 bases outside the gene matches. Here the CDR3 DNA reads TGTGCCAGCAGCCTTCGACAGGGGGCGGGGGTGGACACTGAAGCTTTCTTT. It translates to CASSLRQGAGVDTEAFF.

This chain uses TRBV5-6 with TRBJ2-5; D not resolved. V was cut by 4 bases and J by 2 bases, with 18 bases left in between. This CDR3 region has 16 residues. Germline values: CDR1 SGHDT, CDR2 YYEEEE. CDR3 nucleotide sequence: TGTGCCAGCAGCCCCGGTTGGGCAGATCTGCAAGAGACCCAGTACTTC. Translating it yields CASSPGWADLQETQYF.

CDR3 coding DNA: TGCGCCAGCAGCTTCGCGCGGGGCGGAATGGAAGGCTACACCTTC. Its translation is CASSFARGGMEGYTF. The rearrangement uses TRBV5-1 and TRBJ1-2; TRBD1 is a possible D gene (5 bases). The V and J ends lost 2 bases and 8 bases respectively, with 19 bases between them. The CDR3 spans 15 residues. Germline V gene lookup returns CDR1 SGHRS and CDR2 YFSETQ.

The chain links TRBV28 to TRBJ1-3; 8 bases fit TRBD1. In germline, CDR1 is MDHEN, CDR2 SYDVKM. This CDR3 region has 16 residues. The trim removed 1 base at V and 4 bases at J, leaving 6 bases unmatched. The CDR3 bases are TGTGCCAGCAGTTTATCCAAGGGGACAGGCGGAAACACCATATATTTT. Translated, it gives CASSLSKGTGGNTIYF.

This rearrangement joins TRBV6-6 to TRBJ2-1; TRBD2 might be the D (7 bases). The CDR3 has 16 residues. CDR1 is MNHNY, CDR2 SVGAGI, per germline (reference sequence). Trimming shortened V by 0 bases and J by 1 base, and 10 bases separated the two germline ends. The CDR3 DNA reads as TGTGCCAGCAGTTACTCGAAGGGGGGGTCCTACAATGAGCAGTTCTTC. Translation gives CASSYSKGGSYNEQFF.

This clone was counted between two and nine times. The rearrangement uses TRBV4-1 and TRBJ2-2; D perhaps matches TRBD1 (5 bases). This CDR3 region has 17 residues. Germline V lookup: CDR1 MGHRA, CDR2 YSYEKL. The V gene lost 2 bases and the J gene lost 2 bases, with 15 bases spanning the gap. The CDR3 coding sequence is TGCGCCAGCAGCCAACGGTCTGCTAGGGGAAACACCGGGGAGCTGTTTTTT. Protein sequence: CASSQRSARGNTGELFF.